A single sample gave rise to the 10 T cell receptor beta chains below, sequenced in a study of blood T cell repertoires in COVID-19. Sequenced by immunoSEQ multiplex PCR; TCRdb stores in-frame clones only, minus some. The sample contains roughly 410,000 clones, 89% of which appear only once. The material sequenced was peripheral blood. Every receptor here comes from a woman aged 40 to 49 with COVID-19, enrolled during active disease.

The V gene is TRBV29-1, the J gene TRBJ2-5; D is uncertain. CDR1 is SQVTM, CDR2 ANQGSEA, per germline. The CDR3 spans 14 residues. V lost 0 bases and J 0 bases, leaving 8 bases between the germline ends. CDR3 protein: CSVEDYSYQETQYF. CDR3 in DNA: TGCAGCGTTGAAGATTACTCGTACCAAGAGACCCAGTACTTC.

The rearrangement joins TRBV15 to TRBJ2-5; maybe TRBD2 (5 bases). Trimming took 1 base from V and 7 from J, leaving 10 bases between them. The CDR3 consists of 13 residues. CDR1 and CDR2 from the germline V gene are LNHNV and YYDKDF (reference sequence). This chain's CDR3 is CATSRALEGTQYF. DNA for the CDR3: TGTGCCACCAGCAGAGCCCTTGAGGGGACCCAGTACTTC.

The CDR3 DNA is TGTGCCAGTAGTTGGACAGGCTCTAATGAAAAACTGTTTTTT. Its protein product is CASSWTGSNEKLFF. V usage is TRBV19 and J usage is TRBJ1-4; 7 bases are shared with TRBD1. The ends lost 5 bases at V and 3 bases at J; junction bases unmatched: 3. The CDR3 runs 14 residues. Germline V gene lookup returns CDR1 LNHDA and CDR2 SQIVND (reference sequence).

The rearrangement links TRBV25-1 to TRBJ2-1; 7 positions match TRBD1. CDR1 and CDR2 from the germline V gene are MGHDK and SYGVNS. The CDR3 sequence is 13 residues long. Losses at the gene ends were 8 bases for V and 10 bases for J; bases not matched to a gene: 11. CDR3 residues: CASQETGAYEQFF. In nucleotides, the CDR3 is TGTGCCAGCCAAGAAACAGGGGCGTACGAGCAGTTCTTC.

The chain carries TRBV2 and TRBJ1-5, with 7 nucleotides matching TRBD1. Germline V gives CDR1 SNHLY, CDR2 FYNNEI. Losses at the gene ends were 2 bases for V and 5 bases for J; bases not matched to a gene: 3. The CDR3 extends over 14 amino acids. As DNA, the CDR3 is TGTGCCAGCAGTGAATGGCAGGGGGATCAGCCCCAGCATTTT. This codes for CASSEWQGDQPQHF. Supplemented by reference TRBV2 and TRBJ1-5, the full variable domain reads EPEVTQTPSHQVTQMGQEVILRCVPISNHLYFYWYRQILGQKVEFLVSFYNNEISEKSEIFDDQFSVERPDGSNFTLKIRSTKLEDSAMYFCASSEWQGDQPQHFGDGTRLSIL.

This chain uses TRBV28 with TRBJ1-1; D gene uncertain. The germline gives CDR1 MDHEN, CDR2 SYDVKM. The CDR3 contains 16 residues. Trimming pared 1 base from V and 2 bases from J, leaving 14 bases between. The CDR3 nucleotides read TGTGCCAGCAGTTTATTCGGCGGAGCTCACAACACTGAAGCTTTCTTT. Translated, it gives CASSLFGGAHNTEAFF.

The chain is built from TRBV7-6 and TRBJ1-3, with a weak D call TRBD1 (6 bases). Germline lookup yields CDR1 SGHVS and CDR2 FNYEAQ. V lost 5 bases and J 0 bases, leaving 14 bases between the germline ends. This CDR3 comprises 16 residues. Here the CDR3 DNA reads TGTGCCAGCAGCAAGGACAGTGCGTACTCTGGAAACACCATATATTTT. This translates into CASSKDSAYSGNTIYF. Combining the CDR3 with reference TRBV7-6 and TRBJ1-3 gives the whole variable domain GAGVSQSPRYKVTKRGQDVALRCDPISGHVSLYWYRQALGQGPEFLTYFNYEAQQDKSGLPNDRFSAERPEGSISTLTIQRTEQRDSAMYRCASSKDSAYSGNTIYFGEGSWLTVV.

The genes are TRBV7-9 and TRBJ1-2; no clear D gene. V shed 7 bases and J shed 4 bases, with 16 bases lying between them. This CDR3 contains 14 residues. Per the germline V gene, CDR1 is SEHNR and CDR2 is FQNEAQ (reference sequence). CDR3 loop: CASTLMREGYGYTF. CDR3 in DNA: TGTGCCAGCACCCTTATGAGGGAAGGCTATGGCTACACCTTC.

J is TRBJ2-3 and V is TRBV11-2; 14 bases are a match to TRBD2. The trim removed 5 bases at V and 5 bases at J, leaving 3 bases unmatched. The CDR3 loop spans 15 amino acids. CDR1 SGHAT and CDR2 FQNNGV come from the germline V gene. The DNA of the CDR3 is TGTGCCAGCAGCCTAGGGACTAGCGGGGGAGATACGCAGTATTTT. Translation: CASSLGTSGGDTQYF.

The chain employs TRBV30 and TRBJ2-7; D may be TRBD1 (5 bases). The CDR3 length is 14 residues. The V and J ends lost 0 bases and 0 bases respectively, with 9 bases between them. CDR1 is GTSNPN, CDR2 SVGIG, per germline (reference sequence). In DNA form, the CDR3 reads TGTGCCTGGAGTGTAAGGGGCGGCTCCTACGAGCAGTACTTC. Its translation: CAWSVRGGSYEQYF.